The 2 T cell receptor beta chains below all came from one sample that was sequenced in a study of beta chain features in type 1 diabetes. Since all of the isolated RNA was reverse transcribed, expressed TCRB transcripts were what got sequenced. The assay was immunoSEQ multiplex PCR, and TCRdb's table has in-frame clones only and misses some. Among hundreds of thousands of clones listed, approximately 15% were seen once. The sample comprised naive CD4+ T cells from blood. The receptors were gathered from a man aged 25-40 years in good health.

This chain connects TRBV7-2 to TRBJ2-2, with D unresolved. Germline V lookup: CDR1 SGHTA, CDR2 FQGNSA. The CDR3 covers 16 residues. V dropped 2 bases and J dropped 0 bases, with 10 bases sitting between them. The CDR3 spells CASSLWYRANTGELFF. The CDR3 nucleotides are TGTGCCAGCAGCTTATGGTATAGAGCGAACACCGGGGAGCTGTTTTTT.

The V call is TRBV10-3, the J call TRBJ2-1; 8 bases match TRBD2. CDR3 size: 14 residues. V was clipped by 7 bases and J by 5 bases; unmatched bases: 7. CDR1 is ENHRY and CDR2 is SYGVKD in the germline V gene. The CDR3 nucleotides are TGTGCCATCACCCCGGCCGGGGGGGACAATGAGCAGTTCTTC. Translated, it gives CAITPAGGDNEQFF.